These 13 T cell receptor beta chains were sequenced from one sample in a study of shared clonotypes between healthy human individuals. Assay used: immunoSEQ multiplex PCR; TCRdb lists only in-frame clones, some missing. The profile shows approximately 2.3 million clones, over 85% of them singletons. The sequencing sample was made of naive CD4+ T cells from PBMCs. Subset indicated: CD45RA+ positively selected. The receptors were gathered from a man aged 18-30 years in good health. Some clones in this sample may be carry-over from other donors' samples.

The genes are TRBV14 and TRBJ2-5, with D perhaps TRBD1 (6 bases). The CDR3 spans 13 residues. V gave up 4 bases and J gave up 2 bases, with 8 bases separating them. The germline CDR1 and CDR2 sequences are SGHDN and FVKESK. The CDR3 bases are TGTGCCAGCAGCCGAGGGGGTCAAGAGACCCAGTACTTC. This translates into CASSRGGQETQYF.

Turning to this clone: Other DNA sequences in the same sample also yield this CDR3. The J gene is TRBJ2-7, the V gene TRBV28, with TRBD2 matching 12 bases. The V and J ends lost 4 bases and 2 bases, in that order; junction bases with no gene match: 3. Germline V gene sequence: CDR1 MDHEN, CDR2 SYDVKM. This CDR3 is 15 amino acids long. In DNA form, the CDR3 reads TGTGCCAGCAGTTCCCTAGCGGGAGGGCCCTACGAGCAGTACTTC. It codes for CASSSLAGGPYEQYF.

In regard to this clone: The same CDR3 also results from other DNA sequences found in this sample. V usage is TRBV7-9 and J usage is TRBJ1-1; a weak D match, TRBD1 (5 bases). Germline values: CDR1 SEHNR, CDR2 FQNEAQ (reference sequence). This CDR3 spans 13 amino acids. Trimming stripped 2 bases from V and 4 bases from J, with 8 bases between. The CDR3 reads CASSLSGGTEAFF. Here the CDR3 DNA reads TGTGCCAGCAGCTTATCGGGGGGCACTGAAGCTTTCTTT.

The V call is TRBV28, the J call TRBJ2-2; D uncertain. Germline CDR1 MDHEN, CDR2 SYDVKM. V gave up 4 bases and J gave up 5 bases, with 8 bases separating them. This CDR3 comprises 13 residues. CDR3 residues: CASSSLKTGELFF. CDR3 bases: TGTGCCAGCAGTTCCCTCAAAACCGGGGAGCTGTTTTTT.

The CDR3 loop reads CASSLGAPTGELFF. DNA of the CDR3: TGCGCCAGCAGCTTGGGAGCACCCACCGGGGAGCTGTTTTTT. The V call is TRBV5-1, the J call TRBJ2-2; D is uncertain. V lost 0 bases, J lost 4 bases, and 7 bases lay in between. The CDR3 sequence is 14 residues long. The germline gives CDR1 SGHRS, CDR2 YFSETQ. Drawing the rest from reference TRBV5-1 and TRBJ2-2, the complete variable domain is KAGVTQTPRYLIKTRGQQVTLSCSPISGHRSVSWYQQTPGQGLQFLFEYFSETQRNKGNFPGRFSGRQFSNSRSEMNVSTLELGDSALYLCASSLGAPTGELFFGEGSRLTVL.

V is TRBV28 and J is TRBJ1-6; maybe TRBD1 (5 bases). V was clipped by 8 bases and J by 10 bases, with 21 bases between them. CDR1 and CDR2 (germline): MDHEN, SYDVKM. This CDR3 region has 15 residues. The CDR3 here is CASAIVGGFDSPLHF. The CDR3 DNA is TGTGCCAGCGCCATTGTTGGGGGGTTTGACTCACCCCTCCACTTT.

Notes on this clone: Other DNA sequences from this sample encode an identical CDR3 as well. The chain couples TRBV6-4 to TRBJ1-1; the D gene is possibly TRBD1 (5 bases). Trimming took 0 bases from V and 3 from J, leaving 5 bases between them. This CDR3 contains 13 residues. Germline CDR1 is MRHNA and CDR2 is SNTAGT. The CDR3 DNA sequence: TGTGCCAGCAGTGACTCGGGGGACACTGAAGCTTTCTTT. Translating it yields CASSDSGDTEAFF.

V usage is TRBV4-2 and J usage is TRBJ1-4, with 9 positions matching TRBD1. This CDR3 has 15 amino acids. V shed 3 bases, J shed 7 bases, and the junction held 6 bases outside the gene matches. From germline, CDR1 is LGHNA and CDR2 YNFKEQ. The chain's CDR3 is CASSQGTGGGEKLFF. DNA for the CDR3: TGTGCCAGCAGCCAGGGAACAGGGGGCGGTGAAAAACTGTTTTTT.

The chain links TRBV5-6 to TRBJ2-5; D uncertain. V lost 2 bases to trimming and J lost 2 bases, with 4 bases between them. Per germline, CDR1 SGHDT and CDR2 YYEEEE. The CDR3 has 12 residues. The DNA for the CDR3 is TGTGCCAGCAGCTTCGAACAAGAGACCCAGTACTTC. Its protein product is CASSFEQETQYF.

The rearrangement links TRBV25-1 to TRBJ1-2; TRBD1 is a possible D gene (5 bases). Trimming removed 6 bases at V and 6 bases at J, with 14 bases between. CDR3 length: 13 amino acids. Germline V CDR1 and CDR2: MGHDK, SYGVNS. Written as DNA, the CDR3 is TGTGCCAGCAGCGGTCGGGGGATAGATGGCTACACCTTC. Translating gives CASSGRGIDGYTF.

The gene calls are TRBV27 and TRBJ2-3, with 8 bases fitting TRBD2. CDR1 MNHEY and CDR2 SMNVEV come from the germline V gene (reference sequence). The CDR3 has 17 amino acids. V trimming: 4 bases; J trimming: 5 bases; junction bases outside the gene matches: 14. In DNA form, the CDR3 reads TGTGCCAGCAGTTCACTTTTACCGGGACTAGTTCTAGATACGCAGTATTTT. This translates into CASSSLLPGLVLDTQYF.

The rearrangement joins TRBV5-1 to TRBJ2-7, with D tentatively TRBD1 or TRBD2 (5 bases each). V lost 4 bases, J lost 1 base, and 15 bases lay in between. The CDR3 spans 15 residues. Germline loops: CDR1 SGHRS, CDR2 YFSETQ. The CDR3 DNA sequence: TGCGCCAGCAGCGACCCTCTCTGGGGGTCCTACGAGCAGTACTTC. Translation gives CASSDPLWGSYEQYF. The whole variable domain, remainder taken from reference TRBV5-1 and TRBJ2-7, is KAGVTQTPRYLIKTRGQQVTLSCSPISGHRSVSWYQQTPGQGLQFLFEYFSETQRNKGNFPGRFSGRQFSNSRSEMNVSTLELGDSALYLCASSDPLWGSYEQYFGPGTRLTVT.

The chain employs TRBV21-1 and TRBJ2-2; TRBD1 is the table's D call, not checked against the DNA. TRBV21-1 is a pseudogene locus. The CDR3 has 16 amino acids. CDR3 DNA sequence: TGTGCCAGCAGCAAAGCCATACAGGGAAACACCGGGGAGCTGTTTTTT. It translates to CASSKAIQGNTGELFF.